These 12 T cell receptor beta chains were all obtained from the same sample, sequenced in a study of beta chain features in type 1 diabetes. Study results and limitations: When Type 1 diabetes patients were examined, their TCRB CDR3s proved moderately but significantly shorter in all four CD4+ subsets.

Reverse transcription of all isolated RNA meant that expressed TCRB transcripts were sequenced. The assay was immunoSEQ multiplex PCR, and TCRdb's table has in-frame clones only and misses some. The sample includes about 160,000 clones, around 7.8% of them seen just once. For these TCRs, the target antigens are not known. Sequencing was performed on central memory CD4+ T cells from blood. Receptors were obtained from a woman between 35 and 50 years old with type 1 diabetes.

The V and J genes are TRBV18 and TRBJ2-2; D is possibly TRBD2 (5 bases). The CDR3 is 15 amino acids. The V end was cut by 2 bases, the J end by 5 bases, with 12 bases between. Germline V CDR1 and CDR2: KGHSH, LQKENI. The CDR3 nucleotides are TGTGCCAGCTCACCAGGGCTAACGGGGACCGGGGAGCTGTTTTTT. This sequence encodes CASSPGLTGTGELFF.

This clone was seen a handful of times. The chain has TRBV10-3 and TRBJ2-2, with D possibly matching TRBD1 (6 bases). Germline lookup yields CDR1 ENHRY and CDR2 SYGVKD. V lost 8 bases and J 3 bases, leaving 7 bases between the germline ends. The CDR3 has 12 residues. The CDR3 loop reads CAIGQYTGELFF. CDR3 nucleotide sequence: TGTGCCATCGGACAGTACACCGGGGAGCTGTTTTTT.

The table lists this clone with a few counts. The chain carries TRBV15 and TRBJ2-3, with 7 positions matching TRBD1. With 0 bases clipped from V and 1 base from J, the junction kept 4 bases outside the gene matches. CDR3 length: 16 residues. Germline V gene sequence: CDR1 LNHNV, CDR2 YYDKDF (reference sequence). CDR3 sequence (DNA): TGTGCCACCAGCAGAGATCGGCAGGGGGGCACAGATACGCAGTATTTT. Translated, it gives CATSRDRQGGTDTQYF.

This clone has more than one count but fewer than ten. The chain couples TRBV25-1 to TRBJ1-2; 10 positions match TRBD1. CDR3 length: 14 amino acids. Trimming cost V 8 bases and J 8 bases; bases outside gene matches: 11. Germline CDR1 is MGHDK and CDR2 is SYGVNS. CDR3 in amino acids: CASSPRDRGPGYTF. Written as DNA, the CDR3 is TGTGCCAGCTCCCCGCGGGACAGGGGCCCCGGCTACACCTTC.

V usage is TRBV5-1 and J usage is TRBJ2-7; TRBD2 matches 8 bases. V gave up 4 bases and J gave up 2 bases; unmatched junction bases: 2. This CDR3 spans 13 amino acids. CDR1 is SGHRS, CDR2 YFSETQ, per germline. The CDR3 loop reads CASSGGLAYEQYF. DNA for the CDR3: TGCGCCAGCAGCGGGGGACTAGCCTACGAGCAGTACTTC.

Comments on this clone: The same CDR3 is also encoded by other DNA sequences in this sample. The CDR3 region has the DNA TGTGCCTGGAGCCGACAGGGGGCTTACGAGCAGTACTTC. Protein: CAWSRQGAYEQYF. The rearrangement joins TRBV30 to TRBJ2-7; 10 bases are shared with TRBD1. The CDR3 loop spans 13 amino acids. The germline V gene encodes CDR1 GTSNPN and CDR2 SVGIG (reference sequence). J gave up 4 bases and V 3 bases, and 3 bases lay outside the gene matches.

V usage is TRBV18 and J usage is TRBJ1-1; 10 bases fit TRBD1. Unmatched junction bases numbered 3, after V lost 4 bases and J lost 1 base. Germline CDR1 KGHSH, CDR2 LQKENI. The CDR3 is made up of 15 amino acids. This CDR3 is CASSRGTGENTEAFF. CDR3 bases: TGTGCCAGCTCACGGGGGACAGGGGAGAACACTGAAGCTTTCTTT. Combining the CDR3 with reference TRBV18 and TRBJ1-1 gives the whole variable domain NAGVMQNPRHLVRRRGQEARLRCSPMKGHSHVYWYRQLPEEGLKFMVYLQKENIIDESGMPKERFSAEFPKEGPSILRIQQVVRGDSAAYFCASSRGTGENTEAFFGQGTRLTVV.

This clone was counted only a few times. The genes are TRBV7-3 and TRBJ2-1; no firm D call. Germline values: CDR1 SGHTA, CDR2 FQGTGA. Trimming shortened V by 4 bases and J by 7 bases, and 14 bases separated the two germline ends. The CDR3 spans 14 residues. The CDR3 DNA is TGTGCCAGCAGCTATAACTACCGTGGGAATGAGCAGTTCTTC. Encoded protein: CASSYNYRGNEQFF.

The sample holds a few counts of this clone. V is TRBV29-1 and J is TRBJ2-3, with D perhaps matching TRBD2 (7 bases). The germline V gene has CDR1 SQVTM and CDR2 ANQGSEA. The CDR3 length is 13 residues. The germline V and J ends were trimmed by 4 bases and 2 bases, with 10 bases remaining between them. The CDR3 protein is CSVVGGLTDTQYF. Written as DNA, the CDR3 is TGCAGCGTTGTGGGGGGGCTCACAGATACGCAGTATTTT.

The chain recombines TRBV5-6 with TRBJ2-5; the match to TRBD1 covers 8 bases. From germline, CDR1 is SGHDT and CDR2 YYEEEE. The CDR3 has 15 amino acids. V shed 0 bases and J 4 bases; nucleotides not matched to a gene: 5. The CDR3 coding sequence is TGTGCCAGCAGCTTGGGTGGGACAGGTGGAGAGACCCAGTACTTC. Protein product: CASSLGGTGGETQYF.

The genes are TRBV7-2 and TRBJ2-5; the match to TRBD2 covers 9 bases. Losses at the gene ends were 0 bases for V and 7 bases for J; bases not matched to a gene: 9. The germline V gene encodes CDR1 SGHTA and CDR2 FQGNSA. The CDR3 contains 16 residues. CDR3 protein: CASSLAPAGGGATQYF. CDR3 sequence (DNA): TGTGCCAGCAGCTTAGCACCTGCGGGAGGGGGAGCGACCCAGTACTTC.

V and J are TRBV29-1 and TRBJ1-2; 9 nucleotides align to TRBD1. After removal of 7 bases from V and 3 bases from J, the junction contained 9 bases not matched to a gene. The CDR3 runs to 14 residues. Germline loops: CDR1 SQVTM, CDR2 ANQGSEA. CDR3 DNA: TGCAGCGGTCAACAGGGGGCGGATGACTATGGCTACACCTTC. Protein product: CSGQQGADDYGYTF.